The clone carrying this T cell receptor beta chain was seen a few times. Its antigen remains unknown. Specified time point: week 47, end of study. The vaccine gave 300 ug of a 20-mer mutant IDH1 peptide subcutaneously per dose. This record belongs to a study of a mutant IDH1 vaccine in newly diagnosed glioma. Study results and limitations: The occurrence of vaccine-induced immune responses was seen in 90% to 95% of patients.

The method was immunoSEQ multiplex PCR; TCRdb's version includes in-frame clones alone and lacks a portion of them. The sample lists about 56,000 clones, about 79% occurring once. The source is a man aged 50-59 years with glioma. This specimen consisted of PBMCs, obtained from a glioma patient whose treatment included an IDH1 peptide vaccine.

The CDR3 sequence is CASSISPGTVGGFTEAFF. The CDR3 bases are TGTGCCAGTAGTATATCCCCGGGGACAGTCGGGGGGTTCACTGAAGCTTTCTTT. The chain links TRBV19 to TRBJ1-1; 7 bases line up with TRBD1. The CDR3 sequence is 18 residues long. Unmatched junction bases numbered 16, after V lost 2 bases and J lost 4 bases. Per germline, CDR1 LNHDA and CDR2 SQIVND (reference sequence).